One and the same sample provided the 7 T cell receptor beta chains below, sequenced in a study of shared clonotypes between healthy human individuals (dated by TCRdb to 2020 to 2021). To prepare the library, the immunoSEQ multiplex PCR assay was applied. Imported from immuneACCESS, the table was reduced by TCRdb to in-frame sequences with V and J called. These copies leave out some clones; in studies compared against another copy, an unresolved V gene accounts for under half, and the cause of the remainder is not known. The sample table lists almost 750,000 clones, 55% to 75% of them with a count of one. The ten largest clones add up to under 2% of the sample. Sequencing was performed on memory CD4+ T cells sorted from blood. The label giving this sample's cell subset or site can be read as: CD45RA-negative fraction. All receptors derive from a woman aged 30 to 39 in good health.

This rearrangement joins TRBV7-9 to TRBJ1-4; D is uncertain. V was trimmed by 3 bases and J by 9 bases, leaving 14 bases between them. The germline V gene encodes CDR1 SEHNR and CDR2 FQNEAQ (reference sequence). This CDR3 has 14 amino acids. CDR3 sequence reads: CASSFVGASQKLFF. In DNA form, the CDR3 reads TGTGCCAGCAGCTTTGTAGGAGCCAGCCAAAAACTGTTTTTT.

There are a few counts of this clone. The chain combines TRBV10-2 with TRBJ2-1; TRBD2 aligns across 8 bases. V shed 3 bases and J 12 bases; nucleotides not matched to a gene: 13. This CDR3 is 15 amino acids long. Germline CDR1 is WSHSY and CDR2 is SAAADI. The CDR3 region is CASSEIGSGVRGQFF. In nucleotides, the CDR3 is TGCGCCAGCAGTGAAATCGGTAGCGGGGTGAGGGGGCAGTTCTTC.

This sequence joins TRBV5-1 and TRBJ1-1; D possibly corresponds to TRBD1 (5 bases). The germline CDR1 and CDR2 sequences are SGHRS and YFSETQ. V shed 10 bases and J shed 3 bases, with 16 bases lying between them. The CDR3 runs to 13 residues. For the CDR3, the DNA is TGCGCCTCAACGGGCAGGGTAGACACTGAAGCTTTCTTT. As protein: CASTGRVDTEAFF. The full variable domain, with the rest looked up from reference TRBV5-1 and TRBJ1-1, is KAGVTQTPRYLIKTRGQQVTLSCSPISGHRSVSWYQQTPGQGLQFLFEYFSETQRNKGNFPGRFSGRQFSNSRSEMNVSTLELGDSALYLCASTGRVDTEAFFGQGTRLTVV.

The chain is built from TRBV19 and TRBJ1-3; no reliable D call. CDR3 length: 16 amino acids. V dropped 0 bases and J dropped 0 bases, with 9 bases sitting between them. Looked up from germline, CDR1 is LNHDA and CDR2 is SQIVND (reference sequence). DNA of the CDR3: TGTGCCAGTAGTATAGAAGACACGAACTCTGGAAACACCATATATTTT. Translating it yields CASSIEDTNSGNTIYF.

This rearrangement joins TRBV10-1 to TRBJ2-7, with 9 bases matching TRBD1. Germline CDR1 is WNHNN and CDR2 is SYGVQD (reference sequence). The CDR3 sequence is 15 residues long. Unmatched junction bases numbered 3, after V lost 3 bases and J lost 0 bases. CDR3 sequence reads: CASSDGQGSSYEQYF. The DNA for the CDR3 is TGCGCCAGCAGTGATGGACAGGGGAGCTCCTACGAGCAGTACTTC.

This chain's CDR3 is CASSQLAGQGADTQYF. CDR3 bases: TGTGCCAGCAGCCAACTAGCGGGACAGGGGGCAGATACGCAGTATTTT. The chain has TRBV4-2 and TRBJ2-3; 11 bases are a match to TRBD1. The CDR3 is 16 amino acids. V lost 2 bases and J lost 4; bases outside the gene matches: 5. In germline, CDR1 is LGHNA, CDR2 YNFKEQ.

The chain joins TRBV6-6 to TRBJ2-4; weak D call: TRBD2 (5 bases). V was cut by 0 bases and J by 16 bases, with 16 bases left in between. The CDR3 spans 13 residues. Germline CDR1 is MNHNY and CDR2 is SVGAGI (reference sequence). Here the CDR3 reads CASSYSIAGPRYF. As DNA, the CDR3 is TGTGCCAGCAGTTACTCTATTGCGGGCCCCCGTTACTTC.